A selection of T cell receptor beta chains follows, all from one sample in a study of T cells expressing NK-cell markers. TCRdb reprocessed the 5' RACE reads, with one entry per CDR3 protein and no DNA. The ten top clones account for roughly 3.5%, within a sample of 450,000 to 600,000 distinct CDR3 sequences. Sequencing was done on a sample of blood T cells: a sorted CD56 or NKG2C T cell subset, CD4+ or CD8+ T cells, or bulk PBMC T cells (not recorded which). The receptors derive from a man between 18 and 35 years old in good health. Each CDR3 is given with its conserved first and last residue.

v_gene: TRBV6-2/TRBV6-3; j_gene: TRBJ2-7; CDR3aa: CASSYSTSDFTYEQYF
v_gene: TRBV20-1; j_gene: TRBJ2-3; CDR3aa: CSASGILAGGSDTQYF
v_gene: TRBV6-1; j_gene: TRBJ2-5; CDR3aa: CASTEGLEETQYF
v_gene: TRBV28; j_gene: TRBJ2-1; CDR3aa: CASSLNRRGSYNEQFF
v_gene: TRBV20-1; j_gene: TRBJ2-1; CDR3aa: CSARIQGSWNEQFF
v_gene: TRBV7-9; j_gene: TRBJ2-3; CDR3aa: CASSSNLLGDTQYF
v_gene: TRBV12-3/TRBV12-4; j_gene: TRBJ1-5; CDR3aa: CASRSQINQPQHF
v_gene: TRBV30; j_gene: TRBJ2-7; CDR3aa: CAWSVYTRPYEQYF
v_gene: TRBV4-1; j_gene: TRBJ2-3; CDR3aa: CASSQVPSGRDTQYF
v_gene: TRBV10-2; j_gene: TRBJ1-6; CDR3aa: CASSESRNSPLHF
v_gene: TRBV10-2; j_gene: TRBJ1-1; CDR3aa: CASRQGENTEAFF
v_gene: TRBV3-1; j_gene: TRBJ2-3; CDR3aa: CASSQGLPAPDTQYF
v_gene: TRBV5-6; j_gene: TRBJ2-3; CDR3aa: CASSFMGLAGDTDTQYF
v_gene: TRBV6-2/TRBV6-3; j_gene: TRBJ2-1; CDR3aa: CASSYSMRQGAPGPLNEQFF
v_gene: TRBV6-5; j_gene: TRBJ2-5; CDR3aa: CASSDSGTRGTQYF
v_gene: TRBV27; j_gene: TRBJ2-2; CDR3aa: CASSSWTGGKGNTGELFF
v_gene: TRBV7-6; j_gene: TRBJ2-2; CDR3aa: CASSFSTGELFF
v_gene: TRBV7-6; j_gene: TRBJ2-2; CDR3aa: CASTYIGGSAGTGELFF
v_gene: TRBV19; j_gene: TRBJ2-7; CDR3aa: CASSIQTGSYEQYF
v_gene: TRBV7-9; j_gene: TRBJ2-7; CDR3aa: CASSTSGTGPGEQYF
v_gene: TRBV19; j_gene: TRBJ2-2; CDR3aa: CASLRQGITGELFF
v_gene: TRBV24-1; j_gene: TRBJ2-1; CDR3aa: CATSDSGTSGVYNEQFF
v_gene: TRBV20-1; j_gene: TRBJ2-1; CDR3aa: CSAISPPQEQFF
v_gene: TRBV12-3/TRBV12-4; j_gene: TRBJ2-1; CDR3aa: CASNLSGSRYNEQFF
v_gene: TRBV12-3/TRBV12-4; j_gene: TRBJ1-2; CDR3aa: CASSFGTGRTGYTF
v_gene: TRBV7-9; j_gene: TRBJ1-2; CDR3aa: CASSRDRLLTF
v_gene: TRBV6-1; j_gene: TRBJ2-5; CDR3aa: CASSPLGGIETQYF
v_gene: TRBV12-3/TRBV12-4; j_gene: TRBJ1-2; CDR3aa: CASSLGYVRNYGYTF
v_gene: TRBV5-5; j_gene: TRBJ1-2; CDR3aa: CASSRYETNYGYTF
v_gene: TRBV12-3/TRBV12-4; j_gene: TRBJ2-2; CDR3aa: CASSLSSGLHGELFF
v_gene: TRBV15; j_gene: TRBJ2-1; CDR3aa: CATSSLSSGRDNEQFF
v_gene: TRBV20-1; j_gene: TRBJ2-1; CDR3aa: CSARDDGRAKNEQFF
v_gene: TRBV6-4; j_gene: TRBJ2-1; CDR3aa: CASSSTGGEQFF
v_gene: TRBV24-1; j_gene: TRBJ2-3; CDR3aa: CATSDPGLAGVEDTQYF
v_gene: TRBV13; j_gene: TRBJ2-7; CDR3aa: CASSWGQGAFEQYF
v_gene: TRBV11-2; j_gene: TRBJ2-3; CDR3aa: CASSSRFSRRITDTQYF
v_gene: TRBV7-2; j_gene: TRBJ2-3; CDR3aa: CASSLREGGGTDTQYF
v_gene: TRBV5-1; j_gene: TRBJ1-1; CDR3aa: CASSLELMVNTEAFF
v_gene: TRBV7-2; j_gene: TRBJ1-1; CDR3aa: CASSYRVNTEAFF
v_gene: TRBV12-3/TRBV12-4; j_gene: TRBJ2-5; CDR3aa: CASSSSAPGLGQETQYF
v_gene: TRBV7-2; j_gene: TRBJ1-2; CDR3aa: CASSLINYGYTF
v_gene: TRBV5-1; j_gene: TRBJ1-1; CDR3aa: CASSPGDRGLRNTEAFF
v_gene: TRBV4-1; j_gene: TRBJ2-1; CDR3aa: CASSQDNRDRGSYNEQFF
v_gene: TRBV6-2/TRBV6-3; j_gene: TRBJ2-7; CDR3aa: CASKISGGLAEYEQYF
v_gene: TRBV4-1; j_gene: TRBJ1-5; CDR3aa: CASSGRGRGAQPQHF
v_gene: TRBV5-1; j_gene: TRBJ1-3; CDR3aa: CASSSDRMWRNTIYF